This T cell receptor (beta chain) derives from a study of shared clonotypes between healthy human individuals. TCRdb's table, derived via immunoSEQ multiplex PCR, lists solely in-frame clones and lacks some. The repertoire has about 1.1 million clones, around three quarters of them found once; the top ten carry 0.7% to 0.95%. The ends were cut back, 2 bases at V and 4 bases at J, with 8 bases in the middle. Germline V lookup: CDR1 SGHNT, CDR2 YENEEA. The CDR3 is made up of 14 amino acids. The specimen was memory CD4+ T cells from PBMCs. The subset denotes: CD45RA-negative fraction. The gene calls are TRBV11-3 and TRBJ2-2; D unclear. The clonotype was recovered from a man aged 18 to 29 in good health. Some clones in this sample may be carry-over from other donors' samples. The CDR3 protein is CASSLRWTTGELFF. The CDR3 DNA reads TGTGCCAGCAGCTTAAGGTGGACCACCGGGGAGCTGTTTTTT.